The 28 T cell receptor beta chains presented below share a single source sample, sequenced in a study of CD8 T cells in Susac syndrome (dated by TCRdb to about 2019). Library creation used the immunoSEQ multiplex PCR assay. RNA was extracted using the RNeasy kit, and roughly 0.5 to 1 microgram was reverse transcribed with random hexamers. TCRdb handled the public reads itself, with Q25 trimming in fastp and clone calling in MiXCR, and kept productive beta chains. Rows matching on CDR3 protein sequence are summarized as one entry with the most common DNA and genes. The sample table records fewer than 150,000 distinct CDR3 sequences; 94% of these occur just once. Jointly, the top ten make up approximately 0.3% of the sample. Sequencing input: CD8+ T cells from PBMCs. The receptor set was obtained from a human donor in good health.

This chain links TRBV5-1 with TRBJ1-1; 7 nucleotides line up with TRBD1. With 1 base clipped from V and 5 bases from J, the junction kept 8 bases outside the gene matches. Germline V gene data show CDR1 as SGHRS and CDR2 as YFSETQ. The CDR3 extends over 15 amino acids. In DNA, the CDR3 is TGCGCCAGCAGCTTGACGACAGGGATCACAACTGAAGCTTTCTTT. Its translation is CASSLTTGITTEAFF.

A single count supports this clonotype. The genes are TRBV27 and TRBJ1-2, with D perhaps TRBD1 (6 bases). The V gene lost 6 bases and the J gene lost 0 bases, with 14 bases spanning the gap. The length of the CDR3 is 15 residues. Germline values: CDR1 MNHEY, CDR2 SMNVEV (reference sequence). The CDR3 DNA sequence: TGTGCCAGCAGCCAGGGGAGGAGTCCTAACTATGGCTACACCTTC. This encodes CASSQGRSPNYGYTF.

The V gene is TRBV6-5, the J gene TRBJ2-3; D might be TRBD2 (6 bases). The V gene's germline CDR1 is MNHEY and CDR2 SVGAGI. Between the trimmed V and J ends, which lost 4 bases and 7 bases, there was a span of 15 bases. The CDR3 extends over 14 amino acids. The CDR3 region is CASSLERVAYTQYF. As DNA, the CDR3 is TGTGCCAGCAGTTTGGAGCGGGTTGCCTATACGCAGTATTTT.

The chain combines TRBV29-1 with TRBJ2-7; D unresolved. Germline loops: CDR1 SQVTM, CDR2 ANQGSEA. The ends were cut back, 3 bases at V and 6 bases at J, with 12 bases in the middle. The CDR3 totals 12 residues. The CDR3 DNA reads as TGCAGCGTTGACGAGGCTCTGGGCGAGCAGTACTTC. It specifies CSVDEALGEQYF.

J is TRBJ2-1 and V is TRBV5-4; 7 bases agree with TRBD1. The CDR3 extends over 11 amino acids. Germline V gene sequence: CDR1 SGHNT, CDR2 YYREEE (reference sequence). J was trimmed by 11 bases and V by 5 bases; bases with no gene match: 4. The CDR3 DNA sequence: TGTGCCAGCAGAAAACAGGGGCAGCAGTTCTTC. It yields the protein CASRKQGQQFF. Full variable domain (remainder filled in from reference TRBV5-4 and TRBJ2-1): ETGVTQSPTHLIKTRGQQVTLRCSSQSGHNTVSWYQQALGQGPQFIFQYYREEENGRGNFPPRFSGLQFPNYSSELNVNALELDDSALYLCASRKQGQQFFGPGTRLTVL.

V and J are TRBV5-6 and TRBJ1-2; D ambiguous. The CDR3 sequence is 14 residues long. Trimming shortened V by 2 bases and J by 7 bases, and 15 bases separated the two germline ends. Germline V gene lookup returns CDR1 SGHDT and CDR2 YYEEEE. DNA of the CDR3: TGTGCCAGCAGCTTCGGGTCTGGCGTTGGTGGCTACACCTTC. Amino acids: CASSFGSGVGGYTF.

This sequence joins TRBV7-8 and TRBJ2-7, with unresolved D. Germline V lookup: CDR1 SGHVS, CDR2 FQNEAQ. The CDR3 has 16 residues. Deletions cut 1 base from V and 1 base from J, with 14 bases between. CDR3 in amino acids: CASSLGLEAGSYEQYF. For the CDR3, the DNA is TGTGCCAGCAGCTTAGGCCTAGAAGCAGGATCCTACGAGCAGTACTTC.

V usage is TRBV12-3 or TRBV12-4 and J usage is TRBJ1-1; a weak D match, TRBD1 (6 bases). V was clipped by 3 bases and J by 1 base, with 9 bases between them. This CDR3 spans 14 amino acids. The CDR3 sequence: CASSFLQGNTEAFF. Here the CDR3 DNA reads TGTGCCAGCAGTTTTTTACAGGGGAACACTGAAGCTTTCTTT.

The genes are TRBV20-1 and TRBJ2-1, with D unresolved. This CDR3 comprises 13 residues. Trimming cost V 1 base and J 5 bases, with 9 bases left between them. In germline, CDR1 is DFQATT, CDR2 SNEGSKA (reference sequence). CDR3 protein: CSARGAPDNEQFF. The CDR3 coding sequence is TGCAGTGCTAGAGGTGCACCAGACAATGAGCAGTTCTTC.

The chain recombines TRBV27 with TRBJ2-1; tentative D call: TRBD2 (6 bases). The CDR3 consists of 13 residues. CDR1 and CDR2 from the germline V gene are MNHEY and SMNVEV (reference sequence). The ends were cut back, 6 bases at V and 10 bases at J, with 16 bases in the middle. CDR3 protein: CASREGYAGEQFF. The CDR3, as DNA: TGTGCCAGCAGAGAGGGATACGCGGGAGAGCAGTTCTTC.

The chain recombines TRBV20-1 with TRBJ2-7, with TRBD2 matching 8 bases. V dropped 1 base and J dropped 4; count of bases not matched to a gene: 3. CDR1 is DFQATT, CDR2 SNEGSKA, per germline (reference sequence). This CDR3 spans 13 amino acids. The chain's CDR3 is CSARGSGRYEQYF. The DNA for the CDR3 is TGCAGTGCTAGAGGCAGCGGGAGATACGAGCAGTACTTC.

J is TRBJ2-2 and V is TRBV27; 10 nucleotides line up with TRBD1. J gave up 7 bases and V 8 bases, and 7 bases lay outside the gene matches. The germline gives CDR1 MNHEY, CDR2 SMNVEV (reference sequence). This CDR3 has 14 amino acids. The CDR3 coding sequence is TGTGCCAGCCGGGGGACAGGGGTTGGCGGGGAGCTGTTTTTT. This gives the protein CASRGTGVGGELFF.

This chain links TRBV6-2 or TRBV6-3 with TRBJ1-1, with no clear D. With 6 bases removed from V and 6 bases from J, the gap between germline ends came to 11 bases. The V gene's germline CDR1 is MNHEY and CDR2 SVGEGT. The CDR3 consists of 12 residues. CDR3 residues: CASRATWAEAFF. The CDR3 DNA reads TGTGCCAGCAGGGCCACATGGGCTGAAGCTTTCTTT.

The J gene is TRBJ1-1, the V gene TRBV20-1; a possible D gene is TRBD1 (5 bases). The CDR3 contains 14 residues. The V end lost 8 bases, the J end lost 6 bases, and 22 bases lay between the germline ends. Germline V gives CDR1 DFQATT, CDR2 SNEGSKA (reference sequence). CDR3 residues: CSNPLGEMGSEAFF. The CDR3 coding sequence is TGCAGTAACCCCCTGGGGGAAATGGGGTCTGAAGCTTTCTTT.

This clonotype was observed a single time. The chain combines TRBV27 with TRBJ2-5; D is possibly TRBD1 or TRBD2 (5 bases each). Trimming removed 6 bases at V and 1 base at J, with 15 bases between. Looked up from germline, CDR1 is MNHEY and CDR2 is SMNVEV (reference sequence). The CDR3 has 15 amino acids. This chain's CDR3 is CASRPGRLTQETQYF. For the CDR3, the DNA is TGTGCCAGCAGACCGGGACGCCTCACCCAAGAGACCCAGTACTTC.

This chain links TRBV7-9 with TRBJ2-7, with 14 bases that match TRBD2. This CDR3 contains 16 residues. V gave up 6 bases and J gave up 7 bases; unmatched junction bases: 11. The V gene's germline CDR1 is SEHNR and CDR2 FQNEAQ (reference sequence). CDR3: CASSFPTSGRVDEQYF. The CDR3 DNA follows: TGTGCCAGCAGTTTTCCGACTAGCGGGAGGGTGGATGAGCAGTACTTC.

The rearrangement links TRBV6-2 or TRBV6-3 to TRBJ2-1; 8 nucleotides align to TRBD1. The CDR3 contains 15 residues. Germline CDR1 is MNHEY and CDR2 is SVGEGT. V shed 5 bases and J 2 bases; nucleotides not matched to a gene: 5. CDR3 bases: TGTGCCAGCAGTCCGTACAGGGGGGCCTACAATGAGCAGTTCTTC. Translating gives CASSPYRGAYNEQFF.

The chain is built from TRBV12-3 or TRBV12-4 and TRBJ2-7; TRBD2 matches 7 bases. V was pared by 3 bases and J by 4 bases, with 6 bases of the junction left unmatched. The CDR3 has 14 residues. CDR3 coding DNA: TGTGCCAGCAGTTTCACCGTGGGGGGGTACGAGCAGTACTTC. Its translation is CASSFTVGGYEQYF.

This chain uses TRBV28 with TRBJ1-1; D call uncertain. CDR1 and CDR2 (germline): MDHEN, SYDVKM. V shed 3 bases and J shed 5 bases, with 7 bases lying between them. The CDR3 extends over 12 amino acids. CDR3 DNA sequence: TGTGCCAGCAGTTTGCTTGGGACTGAAGCTTTCTTT. It encodes CASSLLGTEAFF.

This chain uses TRBV28 with TRBJ1-5; 7 bases match TRBD1. Germline V gives CDR1 MDHEN, CDR2 SYDVKM. The V and J ends lost 7 bases and 4 bases, in that order; junction bases with no gene match: 7. CDR3 size: 14 residues. For the CDR3, the DNA is TGTGCCAGCAACTACCAGGGGGTAAATCAGCCCCAGCATTTT. Amino acid sequence: CASNYQGVNQPQHF.

This sequence joins TRBV25-1 and TRBJ1-4; 7 bases line up with TRBD1. The CDR3 is 14 residues long. V shed 4 bases, J shed 3 bases, and the junction held 2 bases outside the gene matches. Germline V gene data show CDR1 as MGHDK and CDR2 as SYGVNS. Written as DNA, the CDR3 is TGTGCCAGCAGTGGACAGGGAGCTAATGAAAAACTGTTTTTT. It yields the protein CASSGQGANEKLFF. The whole variable domain, filled in from reference TRBV25-1 and TRBJ1-4, reads EADIYQTPRYLVIGTGKKITLECSQTMGHDKMYWYQQDPGMELHLIHYSYGVNSTEKGDLSSESTVSRIRTEHFPLTLESARPSHTSQYLCASSGQGANEKLFFGSGTQLSVL.

The CDR3 loop reads CASCPSLLDTQYF. The CDR3 DNA follows: TGTGCCAGCTGTCCTAGCCTTCTGGATACGCAGTATTTT. The rearrangement uses TRBV18 and TRBJ2-3, with D possibly matching TRBD2 (5 bases). Germline CDR1 KGHSH, CDR2 LQKENI. With 7 bases removed from V and 6 bases from J, the gap between germline ends came to 14 bases. CDR3 size: 13 residues.

CDR3 amino acids: CASSLQGARYNEQFF. Here the CDR3 DNA reads TGTGCCAGCAGCTTACAGGGGGCGAGATACAATGAGCAGTTCTTC. The chain carries TRBV13 and TRBJ2-1, with 8 positions matching TRBD1. In germline, CDR1 is PRHDT, CDR2 FYEKMQ (reference sequence). J gave up 4 bases and V 2 bases, and 4 bases lay outside the gene matches. CDR3 length: 15 residues.

This clonotype was seen a handful of times. The rearrangement uses TRBV18 and TRBJ2-7; D might be TRBD1 (7 bases). Looked up from germline, CDR1 is KGHSH and CDR2 is LQKENI. The length of the CDR3 is 14 residues. Between the trimmed V and J ends, which lost 6 bases and 1 base, there was a span of 13 bases. For the CDR3, the DNA is TGTGCCAGCTCCCTGCCAGGGGGGTCCTACGAGCAGTACTTC. Its protein is CASSLPGGSYEQYF.

This sequence joins TRBV30 and TRBJ2-7, with D perhaps TRBD2 (5 bases). The CDR3 has 13 residues. V was trimmed by 0 bases and J by 2 bases, leaving 8 bases between them. Germline V gene data show CDR1 as GTSNPN and CDR2 as SVGIG (reference sequence). CDR3 protein: CAWSVGRAYEQYF. The CDR3 bases are TGTGCCTGGAGTGTAGGGAGAGCCTACGAGCAGTACTTC. The whole variable domain, filled in from reference TRBV30 and TRBJ2-7, reads SQTIHQWPATLVQPVGSPLSLECTVEGTSNPNLYWYRQAAGRGLQLLFYSVGIGQISSEVPQNLSASRPQDRQFILSSKKLLLSDSGFYLCAWSVGRAYEQYFGPGTRLTVT.

V usage is TRBV7-2 and J usage is TRBJ2-3; 9 positions agree with TRBD2. The length of the CDR3 is 14 residues. With 2 bases clipped from V and 6 bases from J, the junction kept 3 bases outside the gene matches. Germline-derived CDR1 and CDR2 are SGHTA and FQGNSA. Written as DNA, the CDR3 is TGTGCCAGCAGCTTACGCGGGAGGGGGGATACGCAGTATTTT. The encoded protein is CASSLRGRGDTQYF. Together with reference TRBV7-2 and TRBJ2-3, the CDR3 gives the full variable domain: GAGVSQSPSNKVTEKGKDVELRCDPISGHTALYWYRQSLGQGLEFLIYFQGNSAPDKSGLPSDRFSAERTGGSVSTLTIQRTQQEDSAVYLCASSLRGRGDTQYFGPGTRLTVL.

CDR3 nucleotide sequence: TGTGCCAGCAGCTTAGAGCGGGGGGACTATGGCTACACCTTC. This gives the protein CASSLERGDYGYTF. This rearrangement joins TRBV13 to TRBJ1-2; perhaps TRBD1 as D (5 bases). The germline CDR1 and CDR2 sequences are PRHDT and FYEKMQ (reference sequence). The CDR3 contains 14 residues. V was cut by 1 base and J by 3 bases, with 9 bases left in between.

The V and J genes are TRBV14 and TRBJ2-7; TRBD1 aligns across 8 bases. Germline CDR1 reads SGHDN; CDR2 reads FVKESK. V was clipped by 4 bases and J by 2 bases; unmatched bases: 7. This CDR3 has 15 residues. The CDR3 sequence is CASSLRDRPPYEQYF. CDR3 in DNA: TGTGCCAGCAGCCTCAGGGACAGGCCTCCCTACGAGCAGTACTTC.